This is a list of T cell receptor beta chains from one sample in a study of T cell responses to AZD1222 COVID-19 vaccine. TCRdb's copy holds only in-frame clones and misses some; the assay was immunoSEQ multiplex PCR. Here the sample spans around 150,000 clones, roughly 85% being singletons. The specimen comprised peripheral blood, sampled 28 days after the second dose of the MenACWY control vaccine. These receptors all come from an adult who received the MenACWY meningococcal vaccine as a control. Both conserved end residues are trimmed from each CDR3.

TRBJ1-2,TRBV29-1,SATGTAFGYT
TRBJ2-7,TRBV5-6,ASSLGLAPRGREQY
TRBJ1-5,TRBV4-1,ASSQGMRVGNQPQH
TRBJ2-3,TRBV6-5,ASSPGRPTGDTQY
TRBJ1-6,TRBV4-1,ASSPTGRTTLH
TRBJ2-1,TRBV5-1,ASSVDRGGGHNEQF
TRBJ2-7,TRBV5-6,ASSLISYEQY
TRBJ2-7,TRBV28,ASSWGYEQY
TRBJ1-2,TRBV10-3,AILEAGPSSNYGYT
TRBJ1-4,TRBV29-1,SVFTGETNEKLF
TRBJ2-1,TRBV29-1,SVALTTAEQF
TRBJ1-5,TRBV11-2,ASSHSGTGSAHPQH
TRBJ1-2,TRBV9,ASSVERTGRDYGYT
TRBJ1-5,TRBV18,ASSGLGNQPQH
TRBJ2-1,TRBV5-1,ASSPGTSGANEQF
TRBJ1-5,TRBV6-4,AVHSRQNQPQH
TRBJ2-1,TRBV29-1,SVELRRSNEQF
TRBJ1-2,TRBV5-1,ASSDYRDRNNYGYT
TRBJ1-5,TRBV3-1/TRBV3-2,ASSQRQGFNQPQH
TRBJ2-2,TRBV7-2,ASSNRQSDTGELF
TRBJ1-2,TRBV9,ASSDGRDPFYGYT
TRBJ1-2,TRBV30,AWSGEGDGYT
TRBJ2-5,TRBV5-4,ASSRIPGGGETQY
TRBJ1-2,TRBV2,ASSLQGNGYT
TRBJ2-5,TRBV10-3,AISESGGRETQY
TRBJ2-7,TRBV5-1,ASSRPETREQY
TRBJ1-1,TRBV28,ASGLIQSNTEAF
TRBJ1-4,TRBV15,ATSRGGSSGSEKLF
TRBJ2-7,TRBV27,ASSLLAGVPYEQY
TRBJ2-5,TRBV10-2,ASSVSSGAQETQY
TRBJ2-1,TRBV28,ASRWASGGSYNEQF
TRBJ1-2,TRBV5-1,ASSREGGMDGYT
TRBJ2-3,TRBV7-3,ASSLRGTSGRTDTQY
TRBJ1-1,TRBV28,ASTLTANTEAF
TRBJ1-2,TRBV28,ASSPADFRDRGDPNYGYT